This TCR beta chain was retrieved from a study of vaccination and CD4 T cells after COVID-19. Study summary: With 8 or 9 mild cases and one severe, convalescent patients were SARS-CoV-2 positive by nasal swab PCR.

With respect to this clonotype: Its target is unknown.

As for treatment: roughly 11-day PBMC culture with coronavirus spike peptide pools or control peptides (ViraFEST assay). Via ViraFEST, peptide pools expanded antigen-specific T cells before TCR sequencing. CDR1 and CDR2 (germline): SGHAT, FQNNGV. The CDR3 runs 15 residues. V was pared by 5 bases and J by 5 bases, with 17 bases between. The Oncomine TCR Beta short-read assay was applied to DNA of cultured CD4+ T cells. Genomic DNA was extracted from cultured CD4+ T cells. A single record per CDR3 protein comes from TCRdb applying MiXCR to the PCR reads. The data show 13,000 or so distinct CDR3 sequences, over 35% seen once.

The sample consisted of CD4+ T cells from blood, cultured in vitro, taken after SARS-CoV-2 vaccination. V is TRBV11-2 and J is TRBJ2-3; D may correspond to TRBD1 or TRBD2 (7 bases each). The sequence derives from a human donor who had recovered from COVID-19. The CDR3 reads CASSPGEGAVDTQYF. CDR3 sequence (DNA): TGTGCCAGCAGCCCCGGGGAGGGGGCTGTAGATACGCAGTATTTT.